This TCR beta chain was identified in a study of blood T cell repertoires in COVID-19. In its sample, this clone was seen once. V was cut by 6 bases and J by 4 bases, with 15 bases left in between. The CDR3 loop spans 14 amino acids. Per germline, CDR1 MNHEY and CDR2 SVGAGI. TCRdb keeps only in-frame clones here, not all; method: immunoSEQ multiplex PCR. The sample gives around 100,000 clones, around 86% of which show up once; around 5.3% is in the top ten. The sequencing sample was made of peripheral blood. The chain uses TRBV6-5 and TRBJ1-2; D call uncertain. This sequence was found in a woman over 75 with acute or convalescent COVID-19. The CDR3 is CASRPGAGGYGYTF. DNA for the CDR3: TGTGCCAGCAGACCCGGCGCGGGCGGCTATGGCTACACCTTC.